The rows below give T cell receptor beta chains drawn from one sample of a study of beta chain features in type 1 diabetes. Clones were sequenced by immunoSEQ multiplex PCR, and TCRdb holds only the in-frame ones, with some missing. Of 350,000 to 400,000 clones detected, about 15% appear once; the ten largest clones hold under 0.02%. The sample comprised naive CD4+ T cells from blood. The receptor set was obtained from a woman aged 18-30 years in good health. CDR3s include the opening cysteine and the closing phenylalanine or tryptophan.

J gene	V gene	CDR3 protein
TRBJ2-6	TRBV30	CAWKGGAYGANVLTF
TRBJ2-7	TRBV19	CASSMGEYEQYF
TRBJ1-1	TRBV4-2	CASSPRTRSTEAFF
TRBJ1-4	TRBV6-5	CASRRGFEKLFF
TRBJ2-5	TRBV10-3	CAIRLGLAGETQYF
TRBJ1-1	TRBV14	CASSLLPGETEAFF
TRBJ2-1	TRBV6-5	CASSDSGYNEQFF
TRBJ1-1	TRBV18	CASSPNRQDTEAFF
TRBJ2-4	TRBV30	CAWGKTANKNIQYF
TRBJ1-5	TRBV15	CATSRARSSGNQPQHF
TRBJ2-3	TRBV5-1	CASSSLAGARSDTQYF
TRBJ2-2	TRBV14	CASSQQATGELFF
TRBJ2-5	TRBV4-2	CASSQDRLAEETQYF
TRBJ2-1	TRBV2	CASSGTGGLYNEQFF
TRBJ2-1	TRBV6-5	CASSYVREGRDEQFF
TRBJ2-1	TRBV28	CASRVQGARDNEQFF
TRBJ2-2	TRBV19	CASRVRTGELFF
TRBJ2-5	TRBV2	CASKTSGQETQYF
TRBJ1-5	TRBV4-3	CASSRDRTLSNQPQHF
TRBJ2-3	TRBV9	CASSASSDTQYF
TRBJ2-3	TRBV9	CASSAGTRSTDTQYF
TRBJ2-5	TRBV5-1	CASSWGERQETQYF
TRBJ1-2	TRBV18	CASSLTDSNGYTF
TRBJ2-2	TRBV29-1	CSVESQVNTGELFF
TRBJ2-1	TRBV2	CASSEGQGGPHVGEQFF
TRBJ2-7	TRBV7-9	CASSSLGGSYEQYF
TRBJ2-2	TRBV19	CASSSRTGGITGELFF
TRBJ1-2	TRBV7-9	CASSLEGGGYGYTF
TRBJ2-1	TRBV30	CAWSGQRTFDSNNEQFF
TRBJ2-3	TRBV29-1	CSVVADTSTDTQYF
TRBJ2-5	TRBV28	CASTGTPQETQYF
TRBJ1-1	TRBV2	CASRGDTRTEAFF
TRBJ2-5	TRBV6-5	CASSYSEQETQYF
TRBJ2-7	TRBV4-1	CASSQGFRDRGYEQYF
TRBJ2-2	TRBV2	CASSLVRGNTGELFF
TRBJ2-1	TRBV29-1	CSVRDRNEQFF
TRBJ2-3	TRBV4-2	CASSQDLADTQYF
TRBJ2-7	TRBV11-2	CATGRGGVSEQYF
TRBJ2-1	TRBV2	CASREDFQSYNEQFF
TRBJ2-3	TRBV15	CATSGTVVSTDTQYF
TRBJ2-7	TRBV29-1	CSVARGTGFPYEQYF
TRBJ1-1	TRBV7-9	CASSLGEVNTEAFF
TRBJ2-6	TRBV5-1	CASSREGQAGANVLTF
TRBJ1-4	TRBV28	CASSTGQTEKLFF
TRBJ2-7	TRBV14	CASTHSSSYEQYF
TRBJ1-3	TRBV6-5	CASSGQDPGNTIYF
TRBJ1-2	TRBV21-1	CASSKEQGAHYTF
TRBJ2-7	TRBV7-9	CASSSIRGPSSYEQYF
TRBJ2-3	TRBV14	CASSLDRGLGDTQYF
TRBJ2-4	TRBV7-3	CASSASGIAKNIQYF
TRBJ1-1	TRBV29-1	CSVEGTGTEAFF
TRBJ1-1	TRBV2	CASTTEGLRNTEAFF
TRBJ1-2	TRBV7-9	CASNPIGPVQGANKGYTF
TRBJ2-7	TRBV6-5	CASIATGSGEQYF
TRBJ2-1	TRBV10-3	CAIGLAGDNEQFF